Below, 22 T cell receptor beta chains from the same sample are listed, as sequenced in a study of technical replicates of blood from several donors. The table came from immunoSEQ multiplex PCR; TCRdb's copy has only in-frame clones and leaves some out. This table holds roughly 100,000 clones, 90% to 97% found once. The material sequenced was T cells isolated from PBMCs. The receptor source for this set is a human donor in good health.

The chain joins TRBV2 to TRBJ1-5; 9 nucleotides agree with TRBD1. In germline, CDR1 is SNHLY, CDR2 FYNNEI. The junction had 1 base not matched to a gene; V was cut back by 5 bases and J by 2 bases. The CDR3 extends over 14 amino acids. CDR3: CASSWTGGNQPQHF. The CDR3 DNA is TGTGCCAGCAGTTGGACAGGGGGCAATCAGCCCCAGCATTTT.

This CDR3 reads CASSPTDSYEQYF. The CDR3 DNA follows: TGTGCCAGCAGCCCGACAGACTCCTACGAGCAGTACTTC. The V gene is TRBV6-6, the J gene TRBJ2-7; D perhaps matches TRBD1 (5 bases). CDR3 length: 13 amino acids. Trimming pared 6 bases from V and 0 bases from J, leaving 9 bases between. Germline V CDR1 and CDR2: MNHNY, SVGAGI (reference sequence).

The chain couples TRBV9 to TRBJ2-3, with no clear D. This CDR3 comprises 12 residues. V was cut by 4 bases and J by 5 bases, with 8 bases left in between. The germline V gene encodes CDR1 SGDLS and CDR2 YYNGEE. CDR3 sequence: CASSPILDTQYF. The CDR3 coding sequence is TGTGCCAGCAGCCCTATTCTAGATACGCAGTATTTT.

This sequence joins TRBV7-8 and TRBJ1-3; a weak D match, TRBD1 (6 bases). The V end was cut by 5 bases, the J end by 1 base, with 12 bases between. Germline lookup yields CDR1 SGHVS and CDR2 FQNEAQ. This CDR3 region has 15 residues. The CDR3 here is CASSPTRGSGNTIYF. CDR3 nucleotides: TGTGCCAGCAGCCCCACAAGGGGGTCTGGAAACACCATATATTTT.

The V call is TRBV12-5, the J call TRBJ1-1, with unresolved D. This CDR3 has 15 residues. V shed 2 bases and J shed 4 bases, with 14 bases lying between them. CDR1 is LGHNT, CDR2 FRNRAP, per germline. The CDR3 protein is CASGLPPDGGTEAFF. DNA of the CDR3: TGTGCTAGTGGTTTGCCCCCAGACGGAGGCACTGAAGCTTTCTTT.

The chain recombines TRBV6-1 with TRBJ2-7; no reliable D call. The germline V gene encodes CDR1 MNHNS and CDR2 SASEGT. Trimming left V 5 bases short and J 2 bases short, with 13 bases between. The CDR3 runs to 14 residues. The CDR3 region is CASSPTVNPYEQYF. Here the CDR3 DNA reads TGTGCCAGCAGTCCAACAGTCAACCCCTACGAGCAGTACTTC.

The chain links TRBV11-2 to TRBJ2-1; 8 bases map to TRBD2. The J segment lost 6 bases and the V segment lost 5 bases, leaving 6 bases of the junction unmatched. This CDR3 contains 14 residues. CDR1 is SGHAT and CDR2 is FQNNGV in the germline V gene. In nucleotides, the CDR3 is TGTGCCAGCAGCCTGGGGACTAGTTTCAATGAGCAGTTCTTC. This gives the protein CASSLGTSFNEQFF.

The CDR3 nucleotides read TGTGCCAGCAGCGACTGGACAGTCCTGAACACTGAAGCTTTCTTT. Protein: CASSDWTVLNTEAFF. This rearrangement joins TRBV6-1 to TRBJ1-1, with D perhaps matching TRBD1 (6 bases). With 6 bases removed from V and 0 bases from J, the gap between germline ends came to 14 bases. Germline V CDR1 and CDR2: MNHNS, SASEGT. The CDR3 runs to 15 residues.

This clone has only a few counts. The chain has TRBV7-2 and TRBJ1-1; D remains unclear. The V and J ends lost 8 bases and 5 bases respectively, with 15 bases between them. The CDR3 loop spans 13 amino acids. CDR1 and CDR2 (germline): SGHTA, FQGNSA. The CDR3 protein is CASLRASRTEAFF. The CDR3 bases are TGTGCCAGCCTTCGAGCGAGTAGGACTGAAGCTTTCTTT.

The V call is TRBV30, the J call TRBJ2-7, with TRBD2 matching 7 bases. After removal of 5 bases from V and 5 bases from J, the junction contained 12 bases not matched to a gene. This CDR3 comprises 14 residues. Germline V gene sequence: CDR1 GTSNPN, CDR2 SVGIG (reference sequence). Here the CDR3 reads CAWGEGGRVHEQYF. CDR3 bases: TGTGCCTGGGGAGAGGGCGGGAGAGTCCACGAGCAGTACTTC.

The CDR3 spells CASSVGASGSFHEQYF. CDR3 nucleotide sequence: TGTGCCAGCAGCGTAGGAGCAAGCGGGAGCTTCCACGAGCAGTACTTC. The chain is built from TRBV9 and TRBJ2-7, with 8 bases that match TRBD2. The germline V gene has CDR1 SGDLS and CDR2 YYNGEE. With 0 bases clipped from V and 5 bases from J, the junction kept 10 bases outside the gene matches. The CDR3 extends over 16 amino acids.

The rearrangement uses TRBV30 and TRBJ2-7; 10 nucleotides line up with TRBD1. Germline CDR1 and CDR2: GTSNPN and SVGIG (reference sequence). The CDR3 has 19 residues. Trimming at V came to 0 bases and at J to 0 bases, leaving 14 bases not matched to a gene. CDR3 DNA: TGTGCCTGGAGTGTACATTGGGGACAGGGGTTTGAGGGCTCCTACGAGCAGTACTTC. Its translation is CAWSVHWGQGFEGSYEQYF.

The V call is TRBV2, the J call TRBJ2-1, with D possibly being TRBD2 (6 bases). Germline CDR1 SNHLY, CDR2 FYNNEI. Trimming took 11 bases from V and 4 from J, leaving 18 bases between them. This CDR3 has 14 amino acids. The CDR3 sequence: CAWAEGREYNEQFF. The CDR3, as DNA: TGTGCCTGGGCCGAGGGTCGGGAGTACAATGAGCAGTTCTTC. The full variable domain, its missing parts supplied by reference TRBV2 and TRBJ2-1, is EPEVTQTPSHQVTQMGQEVILRCVPISNHLYFYWYRQILGQKVEFLVSFYNNEISEKSEIFDDQFSVERPDGSNFTLKIRSTKLEDSAMYFCAWAEGREYNEQFFGPGTRLTVL.

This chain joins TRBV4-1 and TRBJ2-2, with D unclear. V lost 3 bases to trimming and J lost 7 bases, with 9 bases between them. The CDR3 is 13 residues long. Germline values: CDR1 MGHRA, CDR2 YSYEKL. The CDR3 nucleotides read TGCGCCAGCAGCCAGAGGTACCTCGGGGAGCTGTTTTTT. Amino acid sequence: CASSQRYLGELFF.

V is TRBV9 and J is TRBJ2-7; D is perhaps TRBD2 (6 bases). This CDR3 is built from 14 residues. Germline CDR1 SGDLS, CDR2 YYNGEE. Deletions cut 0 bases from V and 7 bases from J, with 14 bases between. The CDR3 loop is CASSVATLAGEQYF. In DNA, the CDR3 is TGTGCCAGCAGCGTAGCTACACTAGCCGGGGAGCAGTACTTC.

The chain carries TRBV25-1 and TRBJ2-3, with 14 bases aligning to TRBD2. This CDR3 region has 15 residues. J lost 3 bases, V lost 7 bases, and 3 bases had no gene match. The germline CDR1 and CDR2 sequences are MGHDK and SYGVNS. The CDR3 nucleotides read TGTGCCAGCAAAGGGACTAGCGGGAGAACAGATACGCAGTATTTT. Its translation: CASKGTSGRTDTQYF.

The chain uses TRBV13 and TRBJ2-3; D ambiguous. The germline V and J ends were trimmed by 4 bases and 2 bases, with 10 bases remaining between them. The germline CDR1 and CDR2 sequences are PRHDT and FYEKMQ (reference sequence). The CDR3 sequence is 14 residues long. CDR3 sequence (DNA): TGTGCCAGCAGCTCAAGCCAGGTCACAGATACGCAGTATTTT. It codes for CASSSSQVTDTQYF.

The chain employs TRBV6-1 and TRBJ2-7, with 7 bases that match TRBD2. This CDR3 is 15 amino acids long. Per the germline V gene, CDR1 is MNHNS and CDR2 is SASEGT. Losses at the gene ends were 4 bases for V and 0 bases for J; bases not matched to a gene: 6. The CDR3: CASSGQGGHSYEQYF. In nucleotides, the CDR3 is TGTGCCAGCAGTGGCCAGGGAGGGCACTCCTACGAGCAGTACTTC.

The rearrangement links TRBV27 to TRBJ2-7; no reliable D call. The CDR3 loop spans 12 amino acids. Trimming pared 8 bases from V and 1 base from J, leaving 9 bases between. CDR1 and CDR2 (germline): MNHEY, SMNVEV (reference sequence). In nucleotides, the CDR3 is TGTGCCAGCGGAGACGGATCCTACGAGCAGTACTTC. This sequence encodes CASGDGSYEQYF.

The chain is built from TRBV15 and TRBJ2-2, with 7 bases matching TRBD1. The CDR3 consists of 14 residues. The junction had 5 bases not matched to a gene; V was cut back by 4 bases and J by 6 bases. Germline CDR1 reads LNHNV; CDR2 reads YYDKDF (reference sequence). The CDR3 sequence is CATSIRTGAGELFF. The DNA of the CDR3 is TGTGCCACCAGCATCCGAACAGGGGCCGGGGAGCTGTTTTTT.

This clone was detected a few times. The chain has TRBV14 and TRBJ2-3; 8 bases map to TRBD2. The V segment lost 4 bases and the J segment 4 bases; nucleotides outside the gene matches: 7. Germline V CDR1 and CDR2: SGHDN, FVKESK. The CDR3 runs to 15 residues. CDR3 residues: CASSPVRTSPDTQYF. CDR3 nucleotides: TGTGCCAGCAGCCCGGTGCGGACTAGCCCAGATACGCAGTATTTT.

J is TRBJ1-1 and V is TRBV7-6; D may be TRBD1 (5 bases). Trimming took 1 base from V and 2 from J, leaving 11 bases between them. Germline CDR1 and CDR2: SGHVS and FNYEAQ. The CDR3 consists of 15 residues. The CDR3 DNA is TGTGCCAGCAGCTTAGGCCTGACAGTTAACACTGAAGCTTTCTTT. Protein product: CASSLGLTVNTEAFF.